These 26 T cell receptor beta chains share one sample of origin, sequenced in a study of beta chain features in type 1 diabetes. Reverse transcribing all isolated RNA meant expressed TCRB transcripts were sequenced. The protocol was immunoSEQ multiplex PCR, while the TCRdb copy is restricted to in-frame clones and leaves out a portion. Here the sample spans around 400,000 clones, around 13% being singletons. The sequenced material came from naive CD4+ T cells from blood. The receptors shown here come from a man in his late teens or twenties in good health.

This clone was detected a few times. The CDR3 loop reads CASSQVLTNTGELFF. The CDR3 coding sequence is TGTGCCAGCAGCCAAGTACTTACGAACACCGGGGAGCTGTTTTTT. The chain carries TRBV4-2 and TRBJ2-2; no firm D call. Germline CDR1 LGHNA, CDR2 YNFKEQ. The CDR3 is 15 residues long. Trimming cost V 1 base and J 0 bases, with 6 bases left between them.

The DNA for the CDR3 is TGTGCCAGCAGTTTAAGCGGGAGCCCAGATACGCAGTATTTT. Amino acid sequence: CASSLSGSPDTQYF. The gene calls are TRBV27 and TRBJ2-3; 8 bases are shared with TRBD2. Germline-derived CDR1 and CDR2 are MNHEY and SMNVEV (reference sequence). This CDR3 is built from 14 residues. The V gene end was trimmed by 2 bases and the J gene end by 4 bases; junction bases not matched to a gene: 2.

Only a few counts were recorded for this clone. V and J are TRBV4-2 and TRBJ2-7, with TRBD2 matching over 14 bases. In germline, CDR1 is LGHNA, CDR2 YNFKEQ. The V segment lost 1 base and the J segment 7 bases; nucleotides outside the gene matches: 9. The CDR3 is 17 amino acids. This CDR3 reads CASSQVGRLAGGWEQYF. In DNA, the CDR3 is TGTGCCAGCAGCCAAGTTGGAAGACTAGCGGGAGGGTGGGAGCAGTACTTC.

The J gene is TRBJ1-4, the V gene TRBV6-5; D not certain. Trimming removed 6 bases at V and 7 bases at J, with 12 bases between. Germline values: CDR1 MNHEY, CDR2 SVGAGI. This CDR3 is 13 amino acids long. CDR3: CASRAGGREKLFF. The CDR3 DNA follows: TGTGCCAGCAGAGCGGGTGGGCGTGAAAAACTGTTTTTT.

This clone was picked up a small number of times. The chain is built from TRBV7-3 and TRBJ1-1; TRBD1 agrees at 7 bases. Germline lookup yields CDR1 SGHTA and CDR2 FQGTGA. This CDR3 has 13 amino acids. V lost 4 bases to trimming and J lost 4 bases; unmatched junction nucleotides: 3. The CDR3 DNA sequence: TGTGCCAGCAGCTCCGACAGGGTCACTGAAGCTTTCTTT. Translation gives CASSSDRVTEAFF. The full variable domain, its missing parts supplied by reference TRBV7-3 and TRBJ1-1, is GAGVSQTPSNKVTEKGKYVELRCDPISGHTALYWYRQSLGQGPEFLIYFQGTGAADDSGLPNDRFFAVRPEGSVSTLKIQRTERGDSAVYLCASSSDRVTEAFFGQGTRLTVV.

The chain joins TRBV4-3 to TRBJ1-6, with a tentative D call TRBD1 (5 bases). This CDR3 has 13 amino acids. The germline V and J ends were trimmed by 6 bases and 7 bases, with 10 bases remaining between them. Germline CDR1 is LGHNA and CDR2 is YSLEER. Written as DNA, the CDR3 is TGCGCCAGCAGGGAGGGGCCAAATTCACCCCTCCACTTT. Encoded protein: CASREGPNSPLHF.

The chain is built from TRBV29-1 and TRBJ2-2; no reliable D call. The germline gives CDR1 SQVTM, CDR2 ANQGSEA. The length of the CDR3 is 12 residues. V shed 4 bases and J shed 7 bases, with 10 bases lying between them. CDR3 sequence: CSVGRLDGELFF. CDR3 in DNA: TGCAGCGTTGGCCGGCTAGACGGGGAGCTGTTTTTT.

This clone was recorded a few times. DNA of the CDR3: TGTGCCAGCAGCTCGGGTTTGATAAAAGGGGTCCACGAGCAGTACTTC. Translating gives CASSSGLIKGVHEQYF. The chain uses TRBV7-2 and TRBJ2-7; D perhaps matches TRBD1 (5 bases). V lost 4 bases and J 5 bases, leaving 21 bases between the germline ends. Per the germline V gene, CDR1 is SGHTA and CDR2 is FQGNSA. This CDR3 spans 16 amino acids.

This clone was found a few times. This chain joins TRBV7-2 and TRBJ2-1, with 7 positions matching TRBD2. V shed 2 bases, J shed 1 base, and the junction held 2 bases outside the gene matches. In germline, CDR1 is SGHTA, CDR2 FQGNSA. The CDR3 loop spans 15 amino acids. In nucleotides, the CDR3 is TGTGCCAGCAGCTTAAAAGCGGGATCCTACAATGAGCAGTTCTTC. Translation gives CASSLKAGSYNEQFF.

V is TRBV4-3 and J is TRBJ2-3; D ambiguous. V lost 4 bases, J lost 2 bases, and 10 bases lay in between. This CDR3 comprises 14 residues. CDR1 LGHNA and CDR2 YSLEER come from the germline V gene. DNA of the CDR3: TGCGCCAGCAGCCTCTCCCCCCTCACAGATACGCAGTATTTT. Its protein is CASSLSPLTDTQYF.

This clone came up a few times. The chain joins TRBV28 to TRBJ1-2, with 7 bases aligning to TRBD1. The CDR3 is 13 residues long. The V segment lost 6 bases and the J segment 4 bases; nucleotides outside the gene matches: 5. Germline CDR1 reads MDHEN; CDR2 reads SYDVKM. CDR3 bases: TGTGCCAGCAGCCCCCGGGACAGCTATGGCTACACCTTC. Its translation: CASSPRDSYGYTF.

The V and J genes are TRBV15 and TRBJ2-2; the D is unclear. This CDR3 has 16 residues. CDR1 LNHNV and CDR2 YYDKDF come from the germline V gene (reference sequence). Trimming removed 1 base from V and 0 bases from J, with 9 bases in between. CDR3 sequence reads: CATSRGPRSNTGELFF. CDR3 nucleotide sequence: TGTGCCACCAGCAGAGGTCCCAGGTCGAACACCGGGGAGCTGTTTTTT. The whole variable domain, filled in from reference TRBV15 and TRBJ2-2, reads DAMVIQNPRYQVTQFGKPVTLSCSQTLNHNVMYWYQQKSSQAPKLLFHYYDKDFNNEADTPDNFQSRRPNTSFCFLDIRSPGLGDTAMYLCATSRGPRSNTGELFFGEGSRLTVL.

This sequence joins TRBV5-5 and TRBJ2-2; 7 positions match TRBD1. The germline CDR1 and CDR2 sequences are SGHKS and YYEKEE (reference sequence). The CDR3 is made up of 16 amino acids. V was clipped by 4 bases and J by 3 bases; unmatched bases: 9. Here the CDR3 DNA reads TGTGCCAGCAGCCTTCCGACAGGGTGGGACACCGGGGAGCTGTTTTTT. Amino acid sequence: CASSLPTGWDTGELFF.

This clone was seen only a few times. The V gene is TRBV5-6, the J gene TRBJ2-1; 7 nucleotides line up with TRBD2. Unmatched junction bases numbered 6, after V lost 6 bases and J lost 0 bases. The CDR3 runs 15 residues. From germline, CDR1 is SGHDT and CDR2 YYEEEE. The CDR3 sequence is CASNPAGSSYNEQFF. The CDR3 DNA reads as TGTGCCAGCAACCCAGCGGGGAGCTCCTACAATGAGCAGTTCTTC.

This clone has a handful of counts. The chain couples TRBV5-1 to TRBJ2-7, with 9 bases identical to TRBD1. V lost 5 bases, J lost 0 bases, and 6 bases stayed unmatched. The CDR3 has 15 residues. The germline V gene encodes CDR1 SGHRS and CDR2 YFSETQ. The CDR3 DNA is TGCGCCAGCAGTTCCGGGACAGGGTACTCCTACGAGCAGTACTTC. This codes for CASSSGTGYSYEQYF. Full variable domain (outside the CDR3, taken from reference TRBV5-1 and TRBJ2-7): KAGVTQTPRYLIKTRGQQVTLSCSPISGHRSVSWYQQTPGQGLQFLFEYFSETQRNKGNFPGRFSGRQFSNSRSEMNVSTLELGDSALYLCASSSGTGYSYEQYFGPGTRLTVT.

The chain recombines TRBV4-3 with TRBJ2-5; 13 nucleotides agree with TRBD2. The CDR3 loop spans 16 amino acids. The germline CDR1 and CDR2 sequences are LGHNA and YSLEER. The trim removed 4 bases at V and 5 bases at J, leaving 7 bases unmatched. The CDR3 DNA is TGCGCCAGCAGCCGAGCGACTAGCGGGGGGCCGGAGACCCAGTACTTC. Its protein product is CASSRATSGGPETQYF.

The V call is TRBV6-4, the J call TRBJ2-1; 10 bases fit TRBD2. The V gene's germline CDR1 is MRHNA and CDR2 SNTAGT. The CDR3 has 15 residues. The V and J ends lost 5 bases and 4 bases, in that order; junction bases with no gene match: 5. CDR3 sequence (DNA): TGTGCCAGCAGTCCCTCTAGCGGGGGTTACAATGAGCAGTTCTTC. Its protein product is CASSPSSGGYNEQFF.

The V gene is TRBV30, the J gene TRBJ1-2; D may be TRBD1 (5 bases). The CDR3 contains 12 residues. The V gene's germline CDR1 is GTSNPN and CDR2 SVGIG (reference sequence). The V and J ends lost 2 bases and 4 bases respectively, with 8 bases between them. CDR3 DNA sequence: TGTGCCTGGAGTCGACAGTCCTATGGCTACACCTTC. It encodes CAWSRQSYGYTF.

This chain connects TRBV7-2 to TRBJ2-5; 10 bases map to TRBD2. CDR1 SGHTA and CDR2 FQGNSA come from the germline V gene. The CDR3 extends over 15 amino acids. The junction had 8 bases not matched to a gene; V was cut back by 7 bases and J by 3 bases. The CDR3 DNA is TGTGCCAGCATTCGAGCGGGGGGGCCAAAAGAGACCCAGTACTTC. It translates to CASIRAGGPKETQYF.

This clone was counted at least ten times. This chain uses TRBV4-3 with TRBJ2-3; 8 bases are shared with TRBD1. J gave up 3 bases and V 1 base, and 9 bases lay outside the gene matches. The CDR3 length is 17 residues. Germline V gene sequence: CDR1 LGHNA, CDR2 YSLEER. The CDR3 coding sequence is TGCGCCAGCAGCCAAGGACTGCAGGGGGCATGGACAGATACGCAGTATTTT. This codes for CASSQGLQGAWTDTQYF.

V usage is TRBV4-1 and J usage is TRBJ2-7; 9 bases align to TRBD1. The germline CDR1 and CDR2 sequences are MGHRA and YSYEKL. CDR3 length: 15 amino acids. J gave up 6 bases and V 4 bases, and 10 bases lay outside the gene matches. CDR3 sequence (DNA): TGCGCCAGCAGCCCCCTTGGGGCACAGGGGGCCGAGCAGTACTTC. It translates to CASSPLGAQGAEQYF.

This chain links TRBV4-1 with TRBJ1-5, with D possibly being TRBD1 (5 bases). V was clipped by 1 base and J by 5 bases, with 9 bases between them. The CDR3 runs to 14 residues. Germline V gives CDR1 MGHRA, CDR2 YSYEKL. CDR3 in DNA: TGCGCCAGCAGCCAAGGATCAGGGCATCAGCCCCAGCATTTT. Residues: CASSQGSGHQPQHF.

The rearrangement joins TRBV18 to TRBJ2-5, with D perhaps TRBD2 (5 bases). The CDR3 is 16 residues long. Germline V gene sequence: CDR1 KGHSH, CDR2 LQKENI. V dropped 3 bases and J dropped 3 bases, with 17 bases sitting between them. The DNA of the CDR3 is TGTGCCAGCTCACCCCAAGCTAGAGGGCCAGAAGAGACCCAGTACTTC. Translation: CASSPQARGPEETQYF.

This clone was detected only a few times. The rearrangement joins TRBV5-4 to TRBJ2-7; 10 bases align to TRBD2. The CDR3 is 13 residues long. In germline, CDR1 is SGHNT, CDR2 YYREEE (reference sequence). After removal of 2 bases from V and 7 bases from J, the junction contained 3 bases not matched to a gene. Here the CDR3 reads CASSLLAGWEQYF. CDR3 coding DNA: TGTGCCAGCAGCTTACTAGCGGGATGGGAGCAGTACTTC. Variable domain in full (rest from reference TRBV5-4 and TRBJ2-7): ETGVTQSPTHLIKTRGQQVTLRCSSQSGHNTVSWYQQALGQGPQFIFQYYREEENGRGNFPPRFSGLQFPNYSSELNVNALELDDSALYLCASSLLAGWEQYFGPGTRLTVT.

V and J are TRBV30 and TRBJ1-2; 8 positions agree with TRBD1. Germline CDR1 and CDR2: GTSNPN and SVGIG (reference sequence). CDR3 length equals 13 residues. Trimming took 0 bases from V and 8 from J; bases not matched to a gene: 5. The CDR3 DNA follows: TGTGCCTGGAGTGTAATCGACAGGGGAGGCTACACCTTC. Its translation is CAWSVIDRGGYTF. The full variable domain, its missing parts supplied by reference TRBV30 and TRBJ1-2, is SQTIHQWPATLVQPVGSPLSLECTVEGTSNPNLYWYRQAAGRGLQLLFYSVGIGQISSEVPQNLSASRPQDRQFILSSKKLLLSDSGFYLCAWSVIDRGGYTFGSGTRLTVV.

CDR3 bases: TGTGCCAGCAGCTCCATACTAGCGGGAGTACGGAATGAGCAGTTCTTC. This translates into CASSSILAGVRNEQFF. The rearrangement joins TRBV11-2 to TRBJ2-1, with 11 bases matching TRBD2. The germline V gene encodes CDR1 SGHAT and CDR2 FQNNGV. The CDR3 consists of 16 residues. V lost 4 bases and J lost 7; bases outside the gene matches: 9.